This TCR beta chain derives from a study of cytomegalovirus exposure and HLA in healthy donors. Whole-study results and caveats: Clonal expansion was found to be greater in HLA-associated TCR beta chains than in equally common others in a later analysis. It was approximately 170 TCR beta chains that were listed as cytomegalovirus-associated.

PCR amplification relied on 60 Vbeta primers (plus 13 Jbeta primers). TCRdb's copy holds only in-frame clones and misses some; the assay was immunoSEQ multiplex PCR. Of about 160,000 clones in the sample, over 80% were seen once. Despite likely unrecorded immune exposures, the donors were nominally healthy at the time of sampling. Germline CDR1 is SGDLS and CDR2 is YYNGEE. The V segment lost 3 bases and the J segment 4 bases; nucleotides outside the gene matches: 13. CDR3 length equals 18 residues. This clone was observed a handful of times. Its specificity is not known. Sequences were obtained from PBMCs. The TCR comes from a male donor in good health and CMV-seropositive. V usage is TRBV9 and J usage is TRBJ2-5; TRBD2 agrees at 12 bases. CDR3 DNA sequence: TGTGCCAGCAGCGACCCGCGGACTAGCGGGGAGGGGGGAGAGACCCAGTACTTC. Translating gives CASSDPRTSGEGGETQYF.